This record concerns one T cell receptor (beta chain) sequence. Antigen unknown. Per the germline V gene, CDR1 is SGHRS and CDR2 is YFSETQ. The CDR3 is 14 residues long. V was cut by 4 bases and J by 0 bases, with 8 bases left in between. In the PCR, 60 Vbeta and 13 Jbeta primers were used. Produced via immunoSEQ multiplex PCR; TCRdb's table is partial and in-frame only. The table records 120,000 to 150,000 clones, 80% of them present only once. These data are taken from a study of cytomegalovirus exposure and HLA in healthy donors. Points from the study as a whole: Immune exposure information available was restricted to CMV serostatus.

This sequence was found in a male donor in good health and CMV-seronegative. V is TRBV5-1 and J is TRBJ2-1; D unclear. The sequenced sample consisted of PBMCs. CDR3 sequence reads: CASSLRSSYNEQFF. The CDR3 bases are TGCGCCAGCAGCCTCCGGAGCTCCTACAATGAGCAGTTCTTC.